This T cell receptor beta chain was captured by sequencing in a study of cytomegalovirus exposure and HLA in healthy donors. Study context: As an earlier analysis found, roughly 180 million T cells yielded around 110 million unique TCR beta sequences.

This clone has a handful of counts. Its antigen remains unknown. The PCR had 60 Vbeta and 13 Jbeta primers. Here immunoSEQ multiplex PCR was the method, and the copy in TCRdb shows in-frame clones only, minus some. The table lists around 99,000 clones, more than 70% of them singletons, with 7.5% to 9% in the top ten. V lost 4 bases, J lost 7 bases, and 12 bases lay in between. This CDR3 spans 14 amino acids. Germline V lookup: CDR1 SGHDT, CDR2 YYEEEE. The study's findings and limits: Testing in vitro showed three CMV-associated chains specific for CMV antigens. The authors enumerated over 150 TCR beta chains as linked to cytomegalovirus. Follow-up analysis seemed to connect common viral pathogens with several of the most significant clusters identified.

The clonotype was recovered from a man aged 25 to 40 in good health and CMV-seronegative. The V and J genes are TRBV5-6 and TRBJ1-6, with D unresolved. Input material: PBMCs. The CDR3 sequence is CASSPSGSNSPLHF. DNA of the CDR3: TGTGCCAGCAGCCCATCGGGGTCCAATTCACCCCTCCACTTT.